This T cell receptor (beta chain) was sequenced in a study of control samples from healthy donors and cancer patients. Germline CDR1 and CDR2: LNHDA and SQIVND (reference sequence). This CDR3 spans 12 amino acids. The V end lost 6 bases, the J end lost 10 bases, and 13 bases lay between the germline ends. Sequencing used immunoSEQ multiplex PCR; TCRdb keeps in-frame clones, though not all of them. The repertoire includes roughly 150,000 clones, 93% of them detected once, and roughly 5.7% sits in the top ten. This TCR was sampled from a man between 18 and 29 years old in good health. V is TRBV19 and J is TRBJ2-1; the D call may be TRBD1 or TRBD2 (5 bases each). Input material: blood. The CDR3 sequence is CASSPRGGEQFF. In DNA, the CDR3 is TGTGCCAGTAGCCCACGGGGCGGGGAGCAGTTCTTC.